The clone carrying this TCR beta chain has only one observation. The data were obtained in a study of T cells after somatic rescue of genetic block. Germline values: CDR1 MNHEY, CDR2 SVGAGI. V was clipped by 2 bases and J by 3 bases, with 14 bases between them. CDR3 size: 16 residues. The method was immunoSEQ multiplex PCR; TCRdb's version includes in-frame clones alone and lacks a portion of them. The sample contains under 15,000 clones, over 55% of which appear only once. The TCR comes from a boy between 10 and 17 years old. Material for sequencing was peripheral blood mononuclear cells (PBMCs). The chain is built from TRBV6-5 and TRBJ2-1; D might be TRBD2 (7 bases). This chain's CDR3 is CASSYLQGGNYNEQFF. CDR3 nucleotide sequence: TGTGCCAGCAGTTACCTACAGGGAGGGAACTACAATGAGCAGTTCTTC.